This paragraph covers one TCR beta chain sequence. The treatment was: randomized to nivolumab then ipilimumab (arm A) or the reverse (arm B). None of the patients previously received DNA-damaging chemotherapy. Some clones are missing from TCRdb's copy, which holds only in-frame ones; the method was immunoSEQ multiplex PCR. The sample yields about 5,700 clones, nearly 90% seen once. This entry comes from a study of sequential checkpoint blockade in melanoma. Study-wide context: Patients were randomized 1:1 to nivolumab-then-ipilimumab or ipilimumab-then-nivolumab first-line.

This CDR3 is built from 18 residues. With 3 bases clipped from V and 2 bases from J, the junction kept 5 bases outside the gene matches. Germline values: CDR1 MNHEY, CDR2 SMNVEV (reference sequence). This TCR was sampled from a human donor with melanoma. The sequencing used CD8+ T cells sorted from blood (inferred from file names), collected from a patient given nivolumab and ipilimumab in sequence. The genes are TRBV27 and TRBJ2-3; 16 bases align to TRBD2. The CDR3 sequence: CASSFLGLAGGNTDTQYF. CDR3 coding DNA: TGTGCCAGCAGTTTCCTGGGACTAGCGGGAGGGAACACAGATACGCAGTATTTT.